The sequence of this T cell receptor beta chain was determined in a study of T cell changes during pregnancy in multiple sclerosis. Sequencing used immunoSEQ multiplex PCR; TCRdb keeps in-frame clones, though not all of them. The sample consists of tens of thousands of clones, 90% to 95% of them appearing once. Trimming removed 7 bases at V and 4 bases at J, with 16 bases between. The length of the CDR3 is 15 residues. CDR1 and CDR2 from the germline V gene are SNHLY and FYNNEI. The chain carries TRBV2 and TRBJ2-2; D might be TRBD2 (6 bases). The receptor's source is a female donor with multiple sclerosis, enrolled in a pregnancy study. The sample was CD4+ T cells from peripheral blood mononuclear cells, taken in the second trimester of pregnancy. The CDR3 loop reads CASNRGQGGTGELFF. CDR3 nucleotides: TGTGCCAGCAATCGAGGGCAGGGAGGCACCGGGGAGCTGTTTTTT.